This T cell receptor beta chain was recovered during a study of blood T cell repertoires in COVID-19. Study-level information: Samples taken during acute and convalescent COVID-19 were collected in the United States, Italy and Spain. T cells, B-cell-depleted T cells, or PBMCs provided the cDNA or gDNA that served as material.

Per the authors' pipeline: Researchers report that nucleated cell counts were estimated from reference gene primer amplification. Clones were read by immunoSEQ multiplex PCR, and TCRdb kept only the in-frame ones, dropping some. That table is the source of V, J and clone size, and D and trimming were worked out from the DNA. The sample carries about 120,000 clones, approximately 80% recorded once. Germline V gene data show CDR1 as SGHTA and CDR2 as FQGNSA. This CDR3 is built from 17 residues. Trimming took 5 bases from V and 4 from J; bases not matched to a gene: 10. The genes are TRBV7-2 and TRBJ2-2, with 10 bases lining up with TRBD2. The TCR originated in a woman in her 70s with acute or convalescent COVID-19. Sequenced: peripheral blood. The CDR3 here is CASSRILAGDLTGELFF. The CDR3 DNA follows: TGTGCCAGCAGCCGCATTCTAGCGGGGGATCTCACCGGGGAGCTGTTTTTT.